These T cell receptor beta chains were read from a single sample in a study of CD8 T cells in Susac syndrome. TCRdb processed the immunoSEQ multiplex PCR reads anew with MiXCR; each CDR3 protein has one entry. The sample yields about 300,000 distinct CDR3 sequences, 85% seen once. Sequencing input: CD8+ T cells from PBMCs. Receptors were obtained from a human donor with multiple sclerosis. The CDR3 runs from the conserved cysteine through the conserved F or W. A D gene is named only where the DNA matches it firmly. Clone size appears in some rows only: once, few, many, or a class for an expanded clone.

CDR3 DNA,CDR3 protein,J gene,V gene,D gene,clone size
TGTGCCAGCAGCCTCCCGGACAGCTACGAGCAGTACTTC,CASSLPDSYEQYF,TRBJ2-7,TRBV28,-,-
TGCGCCAGCAGCCTTAACCTAGCGGCAGATACGCAGTATTTT,CASSLNLAADTQYF,TRBJ2-3,TRBV4-1,TRBD2,-
TGTGCCAGCAGCCCCTCAGGGGAGAGGCAGCCCCAGCATTTT,CASSPSGERQPQHF,TRBJ1-5,TRBV6-5,-,-
TGTGCCAGCAGCCCTGTTGTTGGCTACACCTTC,CASSPVVGYTF,TRBJ1-2,TRBV5-8,-,-
TGTGCCAGCAGCTCCGGGACGCTCTACAATGAGCAGTTCTTC,CASSSGTLYNEQFF,TRBJ2-1,TRBV5-6,-,-
TGCGCCAGCAGCTTGGTGGGGACAGCCAAAGAAAAACTGTTTTTT,CASSLVGTAKEKLFF,TRBJ1-4,TRBV5-1,TRBD1,few
TGTGCCAGTAGTATTGAGGACAGAGACACTGAAGCTTTCTTT,CASSIEDRDTEAFF,TRBJ1-1,TRBV19,-,-
TGCAGTGCTAGAGTGGGACGGATGAACACCGGGGAGCTGTTTTTT,CSARVGRMNTGELFF,TRBJ2-2,TRBV20-1,-,-
TGTGCCAGCAGTTTGACAGGGGGGCGGTCCTACGAGCAGTACTTC,CASSLTGGRSYEQYF,TRBJ2-7,TRBV12-3/TRBV12-4,TRBD1,-
TGTGCCAGCAGTTTTCTATCTAGCGGGGGATACAATGAGCAGTTCTTC,CASSFLSSGGYNEQFF,TRBJ2-1,TRBV27,TRBD2,-
TGTGCCAGCAATTGGGGACTAGCGGGAGACGGGAACACCGGGGAGCTGTTTTTT,CASNWGLAGDGNTGELFF,TRBJ2-2,TRBV6-2/TRBV6-3,TRBD2,-
TGTGCCAGCAGTTACCTCCCTACGGGGGAGGCTTTCTTT,CASSYLPTGEAFF,TRBJ1-1,TRBV6-2/TRBV6-3,-,-
TGTGCCAGCAGCCAACAGGGGACAGGGGGCAGGTATGGGGCCAACGTCCTGACTTTC,CASSQQGTGGRYGANVLTF,TRBJ2-6,TRBV4-2,TRBD1,-
TGTGCCAGCAGCTTGTCGTACCCGGACTCTGGAAACACCATATATTTT,CASSLSYPDSGNTIYF,TRBJ1-3,TRBV7-8,-,-
TGTGCCAGCAGTCCCGAGACAACTAATGAAAAACTGTTTTTT,CASSPETTNEKLFF,TRBJ1-4,TRBV12-3/TRBV12-4,-,-
TGCGCCAGCAGCCAAGATCTGGGGCCTTGGAAGGGCTACACCTTC,CASSQDLGPWKGYTF,TRBJ1-2,TRBV4-3,-,-
TGTGCCAGCAGCTCCGGAGGGAGGACAGATACGCAGTATTTT,CASSSGGRTDTQYF,TRBJ2-3,TRBV7-6,-,-
TGCGCCAGCAGTCAGGGGTGGCGGAATCAGCCCCAGCATTTT,CASSQGWRNQPQHF,TRBJ1-5,TRBV4-3,-,-
TGTGCCAGCAGCGGACAGGGGGAAGATATCGGGGAGCTGTTTTTT,CASSGQGEDIGELFF,TRBJ2-2,TRBV9,TRBD1,-
TGCGCCAGCAGCCAAGATCCAAGGGCCGGAGGGGGCGAGCAGTACTTC,CASSQDPRAGGGEQYF,TRBJ2-7,TRBV4-1,-,-
TGTGCCAGCAGTTTAATATGGGGCGACAATCAGCCCCAGCATTTT,CASSLIWGDNQPQHF,TRBJ1-5,TRBV27,-,once
TGTGCCTGGAGTGTAAGGGGCGGCGAGCAGTACTTC,CAWSVRGGEQYF,TRBJ2-7,TRBV30,-,once
TGTGCCTGGCTCCACGGGTGGGGCACAGATACGCAGTATTTT,CAWLHGWGTDTQYF,TRBJ2-3,TRBV30,-,-
TGCAGCGTTGATTTAATGGGCACAGATACGCAGTATTTT,CSVDLMGTDTQYF,TRBJ2-3,TRBV29-1,-,-
TGTGCCAGCAGCTTAGCGGGACAGAACACTGAAGCTTTCTTT,CASSLAGQNTEAFF,TRBJ1-1,TRBV7-6,-,-
TGCAGTGCTAGAGGGACTAGCGGGGGTAGCTCCTACAATGAGCAGTTCTTC,CSARGTSGGSSYNEQFF,TRBJ2-1,TRBV20-1,TRBD2,-
TGCGCCAGCAGCTTGGCGTGGGGGAGACGTCCCTATGGCTACACCTTC,CASSLAWGRRPYGYTF,TRBJ1-2,TRBV5-1,-,-
TGTGCCAGCAGTGAACCGGGGATATTTTACGAGCAGTACTTC,CASSEPGIFYEQYF,TRBJ2-7,TRBV25-1,-,-
TGTGCCAGCAGGGCTGGAGCAGGGACATACGAGCAGTACTTC,CASRAGAGTYEQYF,TRBJ2-7,TRBV28,-,-
TGTGCCAGCTGGGACCAACTAGCGGGAGGGTACGATACGCAGTATTTT,CASWDQLAGGYDTQYF,TRBJ2-3,TRBV11-2,TRBD2,-
TGTGCCAGCAGTTACCGGGGACTAGCGGGGGACAACACCGGGGAGCTGTTTTTT,CASSYRGLAGDNTGELFF,TRBJ2-2,TRBV6-2/TRBV6-3,TRBD2,-
TGTGCTAGCAGCCCCCAAAGCGGGGGGGGCACAGATACGCAGTATTTT,CASSPQSGGGTDTQYF,TRBJ2-3,TRBV7-7,TRBD2,-
TGCGCCAGCAGCTACGGACTAGCGGGAGCCCCAGATACGCAGTATTTT,CASSYGLAGAPDTQYF,TRBJ2-3,TRBV5-1,TRBD2,-
TGTGCCAGCCGATGGGCATCCGCTTATGGCTACACCTTC,CASRWASAYGYTF,TRBJ1-2,TRBV19,-,-
TGTGCCAGCAGCCGATCGAACCCCGATACGCAGTATTTT,CASSRSNPDTQYF,TRBJ2-3,TRBV28,-,once
TGTGCCAGTAGGGAATATTCTATGAACACTGAAGCTTTCTTT,CASREYSMNTEAFF,TRBJ1-1,TRBV19,-,-
TGTGCCAGCAGTTACTCGATTTCGCGGGACAGCCACTCCTACGGGCAGTACTTC,CASSYSISRDSHSYGQYF,TRBJ2-7,TRBV6-5,-,-
TGCAGCGGCCGGACAGGGGACACGTACGAGCAGTACTTC,CSGRTGDTYEQYF,TRBJ2-7,TRBV29-1,TRBD1,-
TGTGCCAGCAGTTACTCTGGGACAGGGAACTATGGCTACACCTTC,CASSYSGTGNYGYTF,TRBJ1-2,TRBV6-2/TRBV6-3,TRBD1,-
TGTGCCAGCAGTTACTCGCCCAGCGGGAGAACAAACGAGCAGTACTTC,CASSYSPSGRTNEQYF,TRBJ2-7,TRBV6-5,TRBD2,once
TGCGCCAGCAGCTTGGCGGGAGTCCGGAATGAGCAGTTCTTC,CASSLAGVRNEQFF,TRBJ2-1,TRBV5-1,-,-
TGTGCCAGCAGAACAGTGTCCGAGCAGTACTTC,CASRTVSEQYF,TRBJ2-7,TRBV6-6,-,-
TGTGCCTGGAGTGTTAGCGGGTTCTCTGGAAACACCATATATTTT,CAWSVSGFSGNTIYF,TRBJ1-3,TRBV30,-,-
TGTGCCAGCAGCCCGTTCGTGGCGGGTAATCAGCCCCAGCATTTT,CASSPFVAGNQPQHF,TRBJ1-5,TRBV27,-,-
TGTGCCAGCAGCCGCCCCGGGACGGACCAAGAGACCCAGTACTTC,CASSRPGTDQETQYF,TRBJ2-5,TRBV12-3/TRBV12-4,-,few
TGTGCCAGCAGTTTACTTGGACCCTACAATGAGCAGTTCTTC,CASSLLGPYNEQFF,TRBJ2-1,TRBV12-3/TRBV12-4,-,-
TGTGCCAGCAGGGGACTAGCGGGAGCCTACGAGCAGTACTTC,CASRGLAGAYEQYF,TRBJ2-7,TRBV27,TRBD2,few
TGCGCCAGCAGCCCTGACGGAAGAAATGCCAAAAACATTCAGTACTTC,CASSPDGRNAKNIQYF,TRBJ2-4,TRBV4-1,-,-
TGCGCCAGCAGCCATGTTGACAGCGGCCAAGAGACCCAGTACTTC,CASSHVDSGQETQYF,TRBJ2-5,TRBV4-3,-,-
TGTGCCTCAGGGGGAGGCTCCTCCTACAATGAGCAGTTCTTC,CASGGGSSYNEQFF,TRBJ2-1,TRBV27,-,-
TGTGCCAGCAGCTTAGCGCCGAGAAACCCCTACAATGAGCAGTTCTTC,CASSLAPRNPYNEQFF,TRBJ2-1,TRBV11-2,-,-
TGTGCCAGCAGTTTGATGTCGCGGGAGAACACAGATACGCAGTATTTT,CASSLMSRENTDTQYF,TRBJ2-3,TRBV28,TRBD2,-
TGCGCCAGCAGCCAAGGGCGCTGGGGGAAGAACACTGAAGCTTTCTTT,CASSQGRWGKNTEAFF,TRBJ1-1,TRBV4-3,-,-